This TCR beta chain was identified during a study of blood T cells in healthy people across ages. Findings and limits, study-wide: Nothing was known about donor CMV status, and this possibly confounded expanded clonotype changes.

A second PCR of about 6 to 12 cycles used a sample-barcoded 5' primer and a J-beta primer mix. A single record per CDR3 protein comes from TCRdb applying MiXCR to the 5' RACE reads. In the table there are approximately 1.5 million distinct CDR3 sequences, roughly 43% of which are singletons. Germline CDR1 SGHVS, CDR2 FNYEAQ. The CDR3 extends over 11 amino acids. V was pared by 8 bases and J by 11 bases, with 7 bases of the junction left unmatched. This clonotype has at least ten counts. Its antigen is still unknown. Individuals who donated were healthy Caucasians from Russia aged roughly 6 to 100. This receptor was obtained from a woman under 30 in good health. Material for sequencing was blood. V and J are TRBV7-6 and TRBJ2-5; 8 bases fit TRBD2. The chain's CDR3 is CASGTSGIQYF. The CDR3 DNA is TGTGCCAGCGGCACTAGCGGTATACAGTACTTC.